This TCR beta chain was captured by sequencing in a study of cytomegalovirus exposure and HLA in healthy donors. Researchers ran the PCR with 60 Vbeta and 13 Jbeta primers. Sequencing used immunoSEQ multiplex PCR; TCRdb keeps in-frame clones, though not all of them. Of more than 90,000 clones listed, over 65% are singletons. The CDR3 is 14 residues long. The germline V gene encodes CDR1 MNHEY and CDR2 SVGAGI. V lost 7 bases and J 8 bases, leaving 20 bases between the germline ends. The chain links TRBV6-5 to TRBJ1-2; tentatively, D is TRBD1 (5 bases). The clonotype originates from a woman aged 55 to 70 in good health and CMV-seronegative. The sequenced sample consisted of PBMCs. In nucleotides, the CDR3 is TGTGCCAGCAAACGGGACTTCCGAGGGGAAGGCTACACCTTC. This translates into CASKRDFRGEGYTF.